A single sample is the source of the 25 T cell receptor beta chains below, sequenced in a study of vaccination effects on CD4 cells after COVID-19 (dated by TCRdb to between 2021 and 2024). Library preparation used the immunoSEQ multiplex PCR assay. In TCRdb, the immuneACCESS table is reduced to in-frame sequences with V and J assigned. These tables do not hold every clone; where another copy was compared, an unresolved V gene accounts for under half, and the others remain unexplained. The sample table holds tens of thousands of clones, of which about 81% were seen once. The leading ten clones occupy approximately 31% of the sample. Their antigen targets remain unknown. To identify antigen-specific CD4+ T cell clonotypes by their expansion, the ViraFEST assay first stimulated PBMC with viral peptide pools and then applied TCR sequencing. After about 10 days of culture, CD4+ T cells were isolated with the EasySep CD4+ T cell isolation kit. None of the healthy vaccine recipients had a prior SARS-CoV-2 infection, which was confirmed by nucleocapsid antibody tests that came back negative both before and after vaccination.

The source material was CD4+ T cells from PBMCs cultured with SARS-CoV-2 spike peptides, sampled before COVID-19 vaccination. Per the publication, the cell subset or site label means: SARS-CoV-2 spike overlapping peptide pool stimulation. The receptors shown here come from a human donor who received a COVID-19 vaccine.

This clone turned up a few times. The chain carries TRBV5-4 and TRBJ2-7, with 9 bases matching TRBD2. Per germline, CDR1 SGHNT and CDR2 YYREEE (reference sequence). The CDR3 runs 14 residues. V lost 9 bases to trimming and J lost 7 bases; unmatched junction nucleotides: 14. Here the CDR3 DNA reads TGTGCCACCACGACCAAGCGGGGGGCTGAAGAGCAGTACTTC. Translation gives CATTTKRGAEEQYF.

This sequence joins TRBV20-1 and TRBJ2-2; D is ambiguous. Trimming took off 8 bases at V and 2 bases at J, with 6 bases between the two ends. The CDR3 runs to 11 residues. CDR1 is DFQATT, CDR2 SNEGSKA, per germline (reference sequence). DNA for the CDR3: TGCAGTACCTTCAACACCGGGGAGCTGTTTTTT. Amino acids: CSTFNTGELFF.

As concerns this clone: This sample also contains other DNA sequences that code for the same CDR3. The chain is built from TRBV6-2 or TRBV6-3 and TRBJ1-5; D unclear. Trimming cost V 2 bases and J 6 bases, with 5 bases left between them. The germline V gene has CDR1 MNHEY and CDR2 SVGEGT. The CDR3 is 12 amino acids. The CDR3 sequence: CASSYRLQPQHF. CDR3 sequence (DNA): TGTGCCAGCAGTTACAGGCTTCAGCCCCAGCATTTT.

This clone was seen only a few times. The chain links TRBV4-2 to TRBJ1-4; tentatively, D is TRBD1 (5 bases). The CDR3 is 16 amino acids. The germline gives CDR1 LGHNA, CDR2 YNFKEQ. V was trimmed by 0 bases and J by 5 bases, leaving 13 bases between them. The CDR3 bases are TGTGCCAGCAGCCAAGATCCGCAGGGTGGGAATGAAAAACTGTTTTTT. It specifies CASSQDPQGGNEKLFF.

The rearrangement joins TRBV28 to TRBJ2-7, with 8 positions matching TRBD2. Germline V gives CDR1 MDHEN, CDR2 SYDVKM. The ends lost 3 bases at V and 7 bases at J; junction bases unmatched: 8. The length of the CDR3 is 14 residues. CDR3 DNA: TGTGCCAGCAGTTTGGGACTAGGTCTCTTGGAGCAGTACTTC. This encodes CASSLGLGLLEQYF. Looking up the rest from reference TRBV28 and TRBJ2-7 gives the full variable domain: DVKVTQSSRYLVKRTGEKVFLECVQDMDHENMFWYRQDPGLGLRLIYFSYDVKMKEKGDIPEGYSVSREKKERFSLILESASTNQTSMYLCASSLGLGLLEQYFGPGTRLTVT.

This chain joins TRBV7-9 and TRBJ1-3, with D unresolved. The V end lost 1 base, the J end lost 15 bases, and 10 bases lay between the germline ends. CDR1 SEHNR and CDR2 FQNEAQ come from the germline V gene (reference sequence). The length of the CDR3 is 11 residues. DNA for the CDR3: TGTGCCAGCAGCTTAGATCGCAGCGAATATTTT. Amino acids: CASSLDRSEYF.

This clone turned up a few times. The V and J genes are TRBV7-9 and TRBJ2-7; maybe TRBD2 (5 bases). The CDR3 sequence is 14 residues long. Germline CDR1 and CDR2: SEHNR and FQNEAQ (reference sequence). Deletions cut 0 bases from V and 4 bases from J, with 10 bases between. Here the CDR3 DNA reads TGTGCCAGCAGCTTAGCGGGAGTGGGGTACGAGCAGTACTTC. It encodes CASSLAGVGYEQYF.

This clone occurred a few times. The V gene is TRBV7-2, the J gene TRBJ1-1; D might be TRBD1 (5 bases). CDR1 and CDR2 from the germline V gene are SGHTA and FQGNSA. The ends were cut back, 7 bases at V and 7 bases at J, with 16 bases in the middle. The CDR3 has 13 amino acids. This CDR3 reads CASTQVGRGEAFF. As DNA, the CDR3 is TGTGCCAGCACCCAAGTGGGGCGGGGTGAAGCTTTCTTT.

V gene TRBV27 combines with J gene TRBJ1-6, with 7 bases aligning to TRBD1. This CDR3 is built from 12 residues. Germline assignment: CDR1 MNHEY and CDR2 SMNVEV (reference sequence). With V trimmed by 8 bases and J by 9 bases, 4 bases remained unmatched. CDR3 residues: CASRDSRSPLHF. In DNA, the CDR3 is TGTGCCAGCCGGGACAGCCGTTCACCCCTCCACTTT.

The chain combines TRBV5-6 with TRBJ2-2, with 8 nucleotides matching TRBD1. With V trimmed by 4 bases and J by 6 bases, 8 bases remained unmatched. Germline V CDR1 and CDR2: SGHDT, YYEEEE. This CDR3 comprises 15 residues. The CDR3 bases are TGTGCCAGCAGCCTGGACAGGGTTACCTCCGGGGAGCTGTTTTTT. Its protein product is CASSLDRVTSGELFF.

The chain joins TRBV30 to TRBJ1-5, with 8 bases matching TRBD1. The junction had 4 bases not matched to a gene; V was cut back by 2 bases and J by 4 bases. Germline-derived CDR1 and CDR2 are GTSNPN and SVGIG (reference sequence). CDR3 length: 14 residues. CDR3 sequence reads: CAWSRTGGNQPQHF. In DNA form, the CDR3 reads TGTGCCTGGAGTAGAACAGGGGGGAATCAGCCCCAGCATTTT.

The chain has TRBV30 and TRBJ1-4; no firm D call. This CDR3 contains 14 residues. Trimming took 4 bases from V and 0 from J, leaving 9 bases between them. Germline CDR1 is GTSNPN and CDR2 is SVGIG (reference sequence). The DNA of the CDR3 is TGTGCCTGGACCCCAGGACCAACTAATGAAAAACTGTTTTTT. Amino acids: CAWTPGPTNEKLFF.

The chain recombines TRBV7-9 with TRBJ1-2; 9 nucleotides align to TRBD1. There are 18 residues in the CDR3. The J segment lost 4 bases and the V segment lost 1 base, leaving 13 bases of the junction unmatched. Germline CDR1 and CDR2: SEHNR and FQNEAQ (reference sequence). In DNA form, the CDR3 reads TGTGCCAGCAGCTTAGACCTGCTACAGGGGGCTCTTGGCTATGGCTACACCTTC. Amino acids: CASSLDLLQGALGYGYTF.

CDR3 protein: CASSGGGLSYEQYF. DNA for the CDR3: TGCGCCAGCAGTGGTGGGGGCCTTTCGTACGAGCAGTACTTC. The chain is built from TRBV10-2 and TRBJ2-7; tentative D call: TRBD1 (6 bases). V dropped 4 bases and J dropped 4 bases, with 14 bases sitting between them. Germline lookup yields CDR1 WSHSY and CDR2 SAAADI. The CDR3 covers 14 residues.

This clone was picked up one time. The rearrangement links TRBV5-6 to TRBJ1-1; the match to TRBD1 covers 7 bases. Germline values: CDR1 SGHDT, CDR2 YYEEEE. V lost 4 bases to trimming and J lost 8 bases; unmatched junction nucleotides: 11. The CDR3 extends over 14 amino acids. The CDR3 reads CASSPRQGRGEAFF. Written as DNA, the CDR3 is TGTGCCAGCAGCCCGAGACAGGGAAGGGGGGAAGCTTTCTTT.

The chain joins TRBV18 to TRBJ2-7; TRBD2 matches at 7 bases. The CDR3 loop spans 14 amino acids. From germline, CDR1 is KGHSH and CDR2 LQKENI. V was clipped by 6 bases and J by 2 bases; unmatched bases: 7. DNA of the CDR3: TGTGCCAGCTCGCCGGGACGGGAGGCCTACGAGCAGTACTTC. It translates to CASSPGREAYEQYF.

The gene calls are TRBV28 and TRBJ1-5; TRBD1 might be the D (5 bases). The CDR3 has 13 residues. Trimming left V 6 bases short and J 6 bases short, with 12 bases between. In germline, CDR1 is MDHEN, CDR2 SYDVKM. Here the CDR3 reads CASRPGTGQPQHF. The CDR3 bases are TGTGCCAGCAGGCCCGGGACCGGTCAGCCCCAGCATTTT.

J is TRBJ2-7 and V is TRBV7-2; possible D gene TRBD2, 6 bases. The CDR3 contains 17 residues. Germline-derived CDR1 and CDR2 are SGHTA and FQGNSA. V was shortened by 1 base and J by 0 bases, with 16 bases between the two germline ends. CDR3 coding DNA: TGTGCCAGCAGCTTAGTCATTAGCGGAGGTGCCTCCTACGAGCAGTACTTC. This codes for CASSLVISGGASYEQYF.

The J gene is TRBJ2-3, the V gene TRBV6-5; 7 bases are shared with TRBD2. This CDR3 comprises 11 residues. Germline values: CDR1 MNHEY, CDR2 SVGAGI. The V gene end was trimmed by 5 bases and the J gene end by 14 bases; junction bases not matched to a gene: 7. The CDR3 spells CASSPGLVAYF. In DNA form, the CDR3 reads TGTGCCAGCAGTCCCGGACTAGTTGCGTATTTT.

The chain recombines TRBV7-3 with TRBJ2-1; the D is unclear. The germline V and J ends were trimmed by 2 bases and 0 bases, with 5 bases remaining between them. CDR3 length equals 14 residues. The germline CDR1 and CDR2 sequences are SGHTA and FQGTGA. This chain's CDR3 is CASSLQASYNEQFF. CDR3 DNA sequence: TGTGCCAGCAGCTTACAGGCCTCCTACAATGAGCAGTTCTTC.

This clone is deemed medium-sized (0.01 to 0.1%). The CDR3 DNA reads as TGTGCCAGCAGTGAATATCGTGGTAGCTCCTACGAGCAGTACTTC. This gives the protein CASSEYRGSSYEQYF. V and J are TRBV25-1 and TRBJ2-7; D not certain. CDR3 length: 15 amino acids. V lost 0 bases and J 0 bases, leaving 9 bases between the germline ends. CDR1 MGHDK and CDR2 SYGVNS come from the germline V gene.

The chain joins TRBV7-2 to TRBJ1-1, with a tentative D call TRBD1 (5 bases). V lost 3 bases and J lost 5, with 13 bases in between. This CDR3 contains 14 residues. CDR1 and CDR2 (germline): SGHTA, FQGNSA. The CDR3 sequence: CASSFVGGGTEAFF. In nucleotides, the CDR3 is TGTGCCAGCAGCTTCGTCGGGGGGGGGACTGAAGCTTTCTTT.

This clone has a single count. The chain has TRBV18 and TRBJ2-5; tentatively, D is TRBD1 (5 bases). V was cut by 0 bases and J by 2 bases, with 7 bases left in between. Germline-derived CDR1 and CDR2 are KGHSH and LQKENI. The length of the CDR3 is 14 residues. The CDR3 sequence: CASSPPRQQETQYF. Written as DNA, the CDR3 is TGTGCCAGCTCACCACCGAGACAGCAAGAGACCCAGTACTTC.

This clone showed up just a few times. The CDR3 sequence is CAISVGTASLSSYNEQFF. CDR3 DNA sequence: TGTGCCATCAGTGTTGGGACAGCCTCCCTTAGCTCCTACAATGAGCAGTTCTTC. The chain carries TRBV10-3 and TRBJ2-1, with 7 bases fitting TRBD1. This CDR3 spans 18 amino acids. CDR1 is ENHRY, CDR2 SYGVKD, per germline. Unmatched junction bases numbered 12, after V lost 4 bases and J lost 0 bases.

This chain joins TRBV6-1 and TRBJ2-6, with TRBD1 matching 8 bases. After removal of 7 bases from V and 0 bases from J, the junction contained 8 bases not matched to a gene. CDR1 is MNHNS, CDR2 SASEGT, per germline. There are 17 residues in the CDR3. The CDR3 bases are TGTGCCAGCACTGACAGGGGTCGTGGCTCTGGGGCCAACGTCCTGACTTTC. As protein: CASTDRGRGSGANVLTF.